This T cell receptor beta chain was documented in a study of CD8 T cells in ankylosing spondylitis. Trimming removed 5 bases at V and 4 bases at J, with 7 bases between. CDR3 length: 12 amino acids. This clonotype has a count of ten or more. TCRdb analysed the 5' RACE reads with MiXCR anew, one entry per CDR3 protein. The sample lists more than 250,000 distinct CDR3 sequences; around a tenth were seen once. J is TRBJ2-3 and V is TRBV12-3 or TRBV12-4; no reliable D call. The sequenced sample consisted of blood, either unsorted or a sorted T cell fraction (not recorded which). The receptor's source is a female donor with ankylosing spondylitis or in good health (not recorded which). CDR3 loop: CASSQTPDTQYF. CDR3 nucleotides: TGTGCCAGCAGTCAGACACCAGATACGCAGTATTTT.